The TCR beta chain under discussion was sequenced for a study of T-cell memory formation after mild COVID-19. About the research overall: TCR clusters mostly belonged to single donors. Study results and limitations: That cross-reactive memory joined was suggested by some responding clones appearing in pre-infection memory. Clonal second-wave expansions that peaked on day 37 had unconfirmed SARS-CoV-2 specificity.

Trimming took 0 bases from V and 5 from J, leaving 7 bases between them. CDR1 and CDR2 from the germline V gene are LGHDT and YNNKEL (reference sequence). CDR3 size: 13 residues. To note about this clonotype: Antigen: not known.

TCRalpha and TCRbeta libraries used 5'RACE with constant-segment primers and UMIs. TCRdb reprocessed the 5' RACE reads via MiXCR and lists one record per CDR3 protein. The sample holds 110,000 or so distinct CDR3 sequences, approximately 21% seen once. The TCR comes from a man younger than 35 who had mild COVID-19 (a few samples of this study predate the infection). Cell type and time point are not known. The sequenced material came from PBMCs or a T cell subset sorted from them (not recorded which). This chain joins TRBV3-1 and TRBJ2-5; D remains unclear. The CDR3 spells CASSQDLGETQYF. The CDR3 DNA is TGTGCCAGCAGCCAAGACCTGGGGGAGACCCAGTACTTC.